The 26 T cell receptor beta chains below come from one sample, sequenced in a study of Graves' ophthalmopathy and Graves' hyperthyroidism. For repertoire sequencing, the TCR beta CDR3 regions were amplified from RNA transcripts. RT-PCR in the first round used HTBI primers; a second-round multiplex PCR followed. TCRdb used MiXCR to reprocess the multiplex PCR reads, holding one entry per CDR3 protein. The sample contains some 380,000 distinct CDR3 sequences, less than 20% of which appear only once. Sequenced input: peripheral blood. The receptors stem from a woman between 18 and 29 years old with stable Graves' hyperthyroidism.

This clonotype has ten or more counts. This chain uses TRBV6-2 or TRBV6-3 with TRBJ1-1, with D hard to call. Trimming took off 3 bases at V and 4 bases at J, with 15 bases between the two ends. Per the germline V gene, CDR1 is MNHEY and CDR2 is SVGEGT. CDR3 length equals 15 residues. CDR3 sequence reads: CASSYLGIKSTEAFF. CDR3 in DNA: TGTGCCAGCAGTTATCTAGGGATAAAGAGCACTGAAGCTTTCTTT.

This clonotype has at least ten counts. V usage is TRBV6-1 and J usage is TRBJ2-2, with no clear D. Germline V lookup: CDR1 MNHNS, CDR2 SASEGT. Trimming stripped 6 bases from V and 7 bases from J, with 6 bases between. CDR3 length equals 11 residues. The CDR3 here is CASRGFGELFF. CDR3 nucleotide sequence: TGTGCCAGCAGGGGCTTCGGGGAGCTGTTTTTT.

This clonotype was seen ten or more times. The V gene is TRBV6-5, the J gene TRBJ2-5, with a tentative D call TRBD2 (5 bases). The V end was cut by 4 bases, the J end by 4 bases, with 10 bases between. Per germline, CDR1 MNHEY and CDR2 SVGAGI. The CDR3 length is 13 residues. CDR3 DNA: TGTGCCAGCAGTTGGAGGATCGCAGAGACCCAGTACTTC. This sequence encodes CASSWRIAETQYF.

This clonotype was counted many times. This chain links TRBV6-4 with TRBJ1-5; 7 bases are shared with TRBD1. After removal of 5 bases from V and 2 bases from J, the junction contained 12 bases not matched to a gene. The germline V gene encodes CDR1 MRHNA and CDR2 SNTAGT. The CDR3 sequence is 17 residues long. CDR3 DNA: TGTGCCAGCAGTCAGACCCGTCAGGGGGTCGGCAATCAGCCCCAGCATTTT. It is translated as CASSQTRQGVGNQPQHF.

This clonotype was found many times. The chain carries TRBV11-3 and TRBJ2-5; D call uncertain. CDR1 and CDR2 from the germline V gene are SGHNT and YENEEA. This CDR3 contains 14 residues. V was clipped by 5 bases and J by 3 bases, with 13 bases between them. The CDR3 DNA is TGTGCCAGCAGCCCCTTGTTCGGAGAAGAGACCCAGTACTTC. Translation gives CASSPLFGEETQYF.

This clonotype was observed many times. The chain is built from TRBV12-3 or TRBV12-4 and TRBJ1-6; 7 bases agree with TRBD1. The V gene end was trimmed by 6 bases and the J gene end by 7 bases; junction bases not matched to a gene: 6. There are 14 residues in the CDR3. CDR3: CASRQTGKNSPLHF. CDR3 DNA sequence: TGTGCCAGCAGGCAGACAGGGAAGAATTCACCCCTCCACTTT.

The chain carries TRBV6-1 and TRBJ1-5; D is unresolved. Germline V gene sequence: CDR1 MNHNS, CDR2 SASEGT. Trimming took off 0 bases at V and 5 bases at J, with 11 bases between the two ends. This CDR3 spans 15 amino acids. CDR3 protein: CASSEAARRDQPQHF. The DNA of the CDR3 is TGTGCCAGCAGTGAAGCGGCGAGGAGAGATCAGCCCCAGCATTTT.

This clonotype was seen repeatedly, ten times or more. CDR3: CASSLVQGSEQYF. The CDR3 coding sequence is TGTGCCAGCAGCTTAGTACAGGGTAGCGAGCAGTACTTC. The chain uses TRBV7-8 and TRBJ2-7; D is possibly TRBD1 (6 bases). The CDR3 is 13 amino acids. Per germline, CDR1 SGHVS and CDR2 FQNEAQ. Trimming cost V 1 base and J 6 bases, with 10 bases left between them.

This chain joins TRBV5-1 and TRBJ2-5; 7 nucleotides match TRBD1. The CDR3 is 15 amino acids. Germline trimming cut 2 bases from V and 7 bases from J; bases unmatched to any gene: 11. The germline gives CDR1 SGHRS, CDR2 YFSETQ. CDR3 in DNA: TGCGCCAGCAGCTTCAGACAGGGTCTTATGGGGACCCAGTACTTC. Translation gives CASSFRQGLMGTQYF.

As regards this clonotype: A read error is possible here, since a much larger clone lies one base away. The gene calls are TRBV15 and TRBJ2-7, with 8 nucleotides matching TRBD2. Trimming took 4 bases from V and 3 from J; bases not matched to a gene: 8. Germline lookup yields CDR1 LNHNV and CDR2 YYDKDF (reference sequence). This CDR3 comprises 15 residues. CDR3 region: CATSTYREGVYEQYF. CDR3 nucleotide sequence: TGTGCCACCAGCACTTACCGGGAGGGGGTCTACGAGCAGTACTTC.

This clonotype was observed many times. The rearrangement uses TRBV28 and TRBJ1-1; TRBD1 matches 7 bases. The CDR3 extends over 12 amino acids. Germline loops: CDR1 MDHEN, CDR2 SYDVKM. V was pared by 4 bases and J by 8 bases, with 4 bases of the junction left unmatched. The CDR3 spells CASSSPTGEAFF. In DNA, the CDR3 is TGTGCCAGCAGTTCCCCGACAGGGGAAGCTTTCTTT. The full variable domain, its missing parts supplied by reference TRBV28 and TRBJ1-1, is DVKVTQSSRYLVKRTGEKVFLECVQDMDHENMFWYRQDPGLGLRLIYFSYDVKMKEKGDIPEGYSVSREKKERFSLILESASTNQTSMYLCASSSPTGEAFFGQGTRLTVV.

This clonotype came up many times. The chain carries TRBV7-2 and TRBJ2-7; a weak D match, TRBD2 (7 bases). Germline V gene sequence: CDR1 SGHTA, CDR2 FQGNSA. The CDR3 is made up of 14 amino acids. The germline V and J ends were trimmed by 2 bases and 4 bases, with 12 bases remaining between them. CDR3 in amino acids: CASSLQQGGYEQYF. CDR3 in DNA: TGTGCCAGCAGCTTACAACAGGGAGGGTACGAGCAGTACTTC.

CDR3 loop: CASSERTAQFYGYTF. DNA of the CDR3: TGTGCCAGCAGCGAAAGGACAGCTCAGTTCTATGGCTACACCTTC. The V call is TRBV7-9, the J call TRBJ1-2, with D maybe TRBD1 (6 bases). Germline V gene data show CDR1 as SEHNR and CDR2 as FQNEAQ (reference sequence). V lost 5 bases and J lost 4, with 17 bases in between. The CDR3 has 15 residues.

This clonotype was observed a handful of times. V and J are TRBV11-2 and TRBJ2-7; a possible D gene is TRBD2 (7 bases). This CDR3 has 14 amino acids. Germline V lookup: CDR1 SGHAT, CDR2 FQNNGV. V shed 5 bases and J shed 3 bases, with 14 bases lying between them. The CDR3 coding sequence is TGTGCCAGCAGCAGGGGGGGGGAAGTCTACGAGCAGTACTTC. Translation: CASSRGGEVYEQYF.

This clonotype was seen many times. J is TRBJ2-7 and V is TRBV6-1, with D uncertain. CDR3 length: 13 amino acids. Trimming stripped 1 base from V and 2 bases from J, with 6 bases between. CDR1 and CDR2 (germline): MNHNS, SASEGT. The CDR3: CASSEDGTYEQYF. The CDR3 DNA sequence: TGTGCCAGCAGTGAAGACGGTACCTACGAGCAGTACTTC.

This clonotype was seen many times. The genes are TRBV28 and TRBJ2-5, with a tentative D call TRBD2 (6 bases). This CDR3 is built from 14 residues. V was cut by 3 bases and J by 4 bases, with 12 bases left in between. The germline CDR1 and CDR2 sequences are MDHEN and SYDVKM. CDR3: CASSFPGGAETQYF. DNA of the CDR3: TGTGCCAGCAGTTTTCCCGGGGGAGCAGAGACCCAGTACTTC.

This clonotype has at least ten counts. This chain connects TRBV11-3 to TRBJ2-6; no clear D. Trimming removed 5 bases from V and 3 bases from J, with 8 bases in between. The germline gives CDR1 SGHNT, CDR2 YENEEA. This CDR3 has 14 amino acids. CDR3: CASSQSVGANVLTF. CDR3 in DNA: TGTGCCAGCAGCCAATCGGTTGGGGCCAACGTCCTGACTTTC.

This clonotype was recorded many times. The chain recombines TRBV19 with TRBJ1-2; 11 bases are a match to TRBD1. CDR3 length: 14 residues. Trimming at V came to 4 bases and at J to 6 bases, leaving 4 bases not matched to a gene. Germline V CDR1 and CDR2: LNHDA, SQIVND (reference sequence). CDR3 nucleotides: TGTGCCAGTAGTACGGACAGGGGGCTGAATGGCTACACCTTC. Its protein product is CASSTDRGLNGYTF.

The rearrangement links TRBV12-3 or TRBV12-4 to TRBJ1-2; D unclear. This CDR3 comprises 13 residues. Trimming took 1 base from V and 5 from J, leaving 8 bases between them. The CDR3 loop is CASSLGGWYGYTF. The CDR3, as DNA: TGTGCCAGCAGTTTAGGGGGTTGGTATGGCTACACCTTC.

The gene calls are TRBV11-2 and TRBJ1-1; D unclear. Between the trimmed V and J ends, which lost 3 bases and 7 bases, there was a span of 9 bases. The CDR3 runs 12 residues. The V gene's germline CDR1 is SGHAT and CDR2 FQNNGV. CDR3 nucleotide sequence: TGTGCCAGCAGCTTCGTGAAGGGTGAAGCTTTCTTT. This codes for CASSFVKGEAFF.

This clonotype was seen at least ten times. The chain has TRBV10-1 and TRBJ1-6; D may be TRBD1 (6 bases). Looked up from germline, CDR1 is WNHNN and CDR2 is SYGVQD (reference sequence). This CDR3 is built from 14 residues. Trimming removed 5 bases from V and 12 bases from J, with 17 bases in between. The CDR3 region has the DNA TGCGCCAGCAGTCAATCCCGGGACACCGTACCCCTCCACTTT. It yields the protein CASSQSRDTVPLHF.

This clonotype was counted only a few times. The chain uses TRBV24-1 and TRBJ2-4, with 8 positions matching TRBD1. V dropped 7 bases and J dropped 10; count of bases not matched to a gene: 14. Germline V gene sequence: CDR1 KGHDR, CDR2 SFDVKD. This CDR3 region has 15 residues. The chain's CDR3 is CATRSPRGQRWIQYF. In nucleotides, the CDR3 is TGTGCCACCAGGTCCCCCAGGGGGCAACGATGGATTCAGTACTTC.

This clonotype has a count of ten or more. This chain links TRBV20-1 with TRBJ2-2; tentative D call: TRBD1 (5 bases). There are 15 residues in the CDR3. Between the trimmed V and J ends, which lost 6 bases and 3 bases, there was a span of 17 bases. The germline CDR1 and CDR2 sequences are DFQATT and SNEGSKA (reference sequence). Written as DNA, the CDR3 is TGCAGTGCCAATGAGCTAGAAGGGGACACCGGGGAGCTGTTTTTT. Amino acids: CSANELEGDTGELFF.

This clonotype was seen repeatedly, ten times or more. Its ends do not fully match the called genes, so a read error is possible. V gene TRBV7-9 combines with J gene TRBJ2-5; D gene uncertain. From germline, CDR1 is SEHNR and CDR2 FQNEAQ (reference sequence). The CDR3 totals 12 residues. CDR3: CVSSSDQETQYF. CDR3 DNA sequence: TGTGTCAGCAGTTCGGATCAAGAGACCCAGTACTTC.

The rearrangement joins TRBV19 to TRBJ2-7; D is possibly TRBD1 or TRBD2 (5 bases each). The germline V gene has CDR1 LNHDA and CDR2 SQIVND (reference sequence). The CDR3 spans 15 residues. Trimming removed 4 bases at V and 1 base at J, with 14 bases between. The CDR3 loop is CASSNLRGGSYEQYF. CDR3 DNA: TGTGCCAGTAGTAATTTACGGGGCGGATCCTACGAGCAGTACTTC.

The sample holds a few counts of this clonotype. The rearrangement joins TRBV14 to TRBJ2-5; D is ambiguous. Germline assignment: CDR1 SGHDN and CDR2 FVKESK. V lost 1 base to trimming and J lost 2 bases, with 14 bases between them. CDR3 size: 16 residues. CDR3 sequence reads: CASSQVDNLRQETQYF. Written as DNA, the CDR3 is TGTGCCAGCAGCCAAGTGGATAACTTGAGGCAAGAGACCCAGTACTTC.